The 23 T cell receptor beta chains in this list originate from one sample, sequenced in a study of blood T cells in healthy people across ages (dated by TCRdb to between 2015 and 2016). The library was made by 5' RACE. The run used an Illumina HiSeq 2500. A second roughly 7 to 11 cycle PCR used a sample-barcoded 5' primer and a J-beta primer mix. The public reads were quality trimmed at Q25 with fastp and then assembled into clones with MiXCR by TCRdb, keeping productive beta chains. Identical CDR3 proteins give one entry, which carries the most common genes and DNA. The sample table holds fewer than 700,000 distinct CDR3 sequences, of which around 48% were seen once. Jointly, the top ten make up roughly 24% of the sample. Sequencing was performed on blood. These receptors originate from an elderly man in good health.

The chain recombines TRBV4-1 with TRBJ2-5; 8 bases are shared with TRBD2. Germline-derived CDR1 and CDR2 are MGHRA and YSYEKL. The CDR3 is made up of 16 amino acids. The V gene end was trimmed by 1 base and the J gene end by 3 bases; junction bases not matched to a gene: 7. DNA of the CDR3: TGCGCCAGCAGCCAAGGCGGAGCGGGAGCCAAAGAGACCCAGTACTTC. Its translation: CASSQGGAGAKETQYF.

Only one count was recorded for this clonotype. V usage is TRBV7-2 and J usage is TRBJ2-1; D perhaps matches TRBD1 (5 bases). The CDR3 spans 15 residues. Per the germline V gene, CDR1 is SGHTA and CDR2 is FQGNSA. V was shortened by 5 bases and J by 7 bases, with 18 bases between the two germline ends. Here the CDR3 DNA reads TGTGCCAGCAGCGGCAGTTTTGGGGCAGGGAATGAGCAGTTCTTC. Translated, it gives CASSGSFGAGNEQFF.

This chain joins TRBV10-3 and TRBJ2-7; D perhaps matches TRBD2 (5 bases). CDR1 and CDR2 from the germline V gene are ENHRY and SYGVKD. CDR3 length: 15 residues. V lost 3 bases and J lost 2, with 14 bases in between. The CDR3 region has the DNA TGTGCCATCAGTGACCCACGGGGTCCTACCTACGAGCAGTACTTC. The encoded protein is CAISDPRGPTYEQYF.

This clonotype was seen a few times. V and J are TRBV6-2 or TRBV6-3 and TRBJ2-5, with 8 bases identical to TRBD2. Germline V CDR1 and CDR2: MNHEY, SVGEGT. CDR3 length equals 16 residues. Trimming cost V 5 bases and J 5 bases; bases outside gene matches: 13. The CDR3, as DNA: TGTGCCAGCAGTACGGAAAGCGGGAGCGGTGGGGAGACCCAGTACTTC. This translates into CASSTESGSGGETQYF.

With respect to this clonotype: An end of the junction does not agree with germline; a read error may underlie this. The rearrangement joins TRBV6-6 to TRBJ1-4; D gene ambiguous. The germline V gene encodes CDR1 MNHNY and CDR2 SVGAGI (reference sequence). The CDR3 contains 14 residues. The CDR3 spells CAGSLVGSNENLFF. DNA for the CDR3: TGTGCCGGCAGTCTAGTGGGTTCTAATGAAAACCTGTTTTTT.

Here the CDR3 DNA reads TGCAGTGCCACCGGGACAGGGGAAGATACGCAGTATTTT. It is translated as CSATGTGEDTQYF. This chain uses TRBV20-1 with TRBJ2-3; 10 nucleotides line up with TRBD1. Germline V gene lookup returns CDR1 DFQATT and CDR2 SNEGSKA (reference sequence). Unmatched junction bases numbered 5, after V lost 6 bases and J lost 5 bases. This CDR3 has 13 residues.

This clonotype has only a few counts. The chain links TRBV12-3 or TRBV12-4 to TRBJ2-3; D uncertain. V lost 0 bases and J lost 0, with 10 bases in between. The CDR3 is 16 amino acids. The CDR3: CASSLARFSSTDTQYF. In DNA, the CDR3 is TGTGCCAGCAGTTTAGCGCGGTTTTCTAGCACAGATACGCAGTATTTT.

About this clonotype: A much larger clone lies a single base off, so this may be a read error. The genes are TRBV10-3 and TRBJ1-1; D is possibly TRBD1 (5 bases). Germline lookup yields CDR1 ENHRY and CDR2 SYGVKD. Between the trimmed V and J ends, which lost 2 bases and 3 bases, there was a span of 16 bases. This CDR3 spans 16 amino acids. This chain's CDR3 is CAISEHRGGDYTEAFF. For the CDR3, the DNA is TGTGCCATCAGTGAGCACCGGGGAGGGGATTACACTGAAGCTTTCTTT.

As concerns this clonotype: One base away lies a much larger clone, so this may be a sequencing read error. The chain couples TRBV6-1 to TRBJ2-1; 7 bases are a match to TRBD1. The closer fit of TRBJ2-7 to the DNA end suggests the J call may be wrong. Germline V gives CDR1 MNHNS, CDR2 SASEGT. This CDR3 region has 17 residues. As DNA, the CDR3 is TGTGCCAGCAGTGAAACCCAACGAGGGGGCTCCTACAATGAGCAGTACTTC. It specifies CASSETQRGGSYNEQYF.

DNA of the CDR3: TGCGCCAGCATTAATACAGGGTCGTATTCACCCCTCCACTTT. The encoded protein is CASINTGSYSPLHF. V is TRBV10-2 and J is TRBJ1-6; weak D call: TRBD1 (6 bases). Trimming stripped 7 bases from V and 8 bases from J, with 15 bases between. Germline V CDR1 and CDR2: WSHSY, SAAADI. The CDR3 covers 14 residues.

The rearrangement uses TRBV5-1 and TRBJ1-5; TRBD1 is a possible D gene (6 bases). There are 13 residues in the CDR3. Trimming cost V 4 bases and J 5 bases, with 10 bases left between them. From germline, CDR1 is SGHRS and CDR2 YFSETQ. This CDR3 reads CASSVTGYQPQHF. The CDR3 DNA reads as TGCGCCAGCAGCGTGACAGGTTATCAGCCCCAGCATTTT.

The chain is built from TRBV20-1 and TRBJ2-7, with 8 bases that match TRBD2. V lost 7 bases, J lost 4 bases, and 9 bases stayed unmatched. The CDR3 contains 13 residues. From germline, CDR1 is DFQATT and CDR2 SNEGSKA (reference sequence). The CDR3 coding sequence is TGCAGTGTTTCCGGGAGGGCCACATACGAGCAGTACTTC. As protein: CSVSGRATYEQYF.

This clonotype was counted between two and nine times. The J gene is TRBJ2-3, the V gene TRBV29-1; 11 nucleotides align to TRBD1. Per germline, CDR1 SQVTM and CDR2 ANQGSEA. This CDR3 comprises 15 residues. V was clipped by 3 bases and J by 5 bases; unmatched bases: 7. CDR3 region: CSVDRPGTGGDTQYF. CDR3 coding DNA: TGCAGCGTTGACCGCCCCGGGACAGGGGGAGATACGCAGTATTTT.

The chain carries TRBV27 and TRBJ1-2; no firm D call. CDR3 size: 15 residues. The V end was cut by 4 bases, the J end by 2 bases, with 14 bases between. Germline V gene sequence: CDR1 MNHEY, CDR2 SMNVEV (reference sequence). The CDR3 protein is CASSYRPKRNYGYTF. CDR3 bases: TGTGCCAGCAGTTATCGGCCCAAAAGAAACTATGGCTACACCTTC.

This clonotype came up once. The rearrangement uses TRBV5-5 and TRBJ2-7, with D possibly called TRBD1 or TRBD2 (5 bases each). The CDR3 contains 15 residues. From germline, CDR1 is SGHKS and CDR2 YYEKEE (reference sequence). With 2 bases removed from V and 2 bases from J, the gap between germline ends came to 14 bases. The CDR3, as DNA: TGTGCCAGCAGCTTTAACCGGGACGGTGCCTACGAGCAGTACTTC. Its protein is CASSFNRDGAYEQYF.

The chain employs TRBV5-1 and TRBJ1-1; D is unclear. CDR3 length: 14 amino acids. Germline assignment: CDR1 SGHRS and CDR2 YFSETQ. The V end was cut by 4 bases, the J end by 1 base, with 11 bases between. The chain's CDR3 is CASSLSSQNTEAFF. CDR3 nucleotides: TGCGCCAGCAGCCTATCGTCCCAGAACACTGAAGCTTTCTTT.

J is TRBJ2-1 and V is TRBV6-2 or TRBV6-3; 14 bases fit TRBD2. Germline CDR1 is MNHEY and CDR2 is SVGEGT. This CDR3 contains 16 residues. J gave up 6 bases and V 0 bases, and 1 base lay outside the gene matches. The CDR3 region is CASSYSGTSGGNEQFF. In DNA form, the CDR3 reads TGTGCCAGCAGTTACTCCGGGACTAGCGGGGGCAATGAGCAGTTCTTC.

This clonotype has ten or more counts. This could be a read error, since a much larger clone is one nucleotide away. V gene TRBV11-2 combines with J gene TRBJ2-5; D unresolved. Germline V gene data show CDR1 as SGHAT and CDR2 as FQNNGV. The CDR3 has 14 residues. Between the trimmed V and J ends, which lost 3 bases and 11 bases, there was a span of 19 bases. The chain's CDR3 is CASSLDPSHNEQYF. The CDR3 region has the DNA TGTGCCAGCAGCTTGGACCCTTCCCACAATGAGCAGTACTTC.

This chain connects TRBV4-3 to TRBJ2-1, with a possible D match to TRBD1 (6 bases). This CDR3 region has 13 residues. Deletions cut 5 bases from V and 8 bases from J, with 13 bases between. Germline V gene lookup returns CDR1 LGHNA and CDR2 YSLEER. The CDR3 is CASSKQGTHEQFF. CDR3 nucleotide sequence: TGCGCCAGCAGCAAACAGGGTACCCATGAGCAGTTCTTC.

This clonotype was seen ten or more times. V is TRBV6-6 and J is TRBJ1-4; D remains ambiguous. CDR1 is MNHNY, CDR2 SVGAGI, per germline (reference sequence). Trimming removed 2 bases from V and 4 bases from J, with 5 bases in between. CDR3 length: 13 residues. CDR3 protein: CASSYGVNEKLFF. The CDR3 bases are TGTGCCAGCAGTTACGGAGTTAATGAAAAACTGTTTTTT.

This clonotype has just a few counts. This chain links TRBV29-1 with TRBJ2-7; a weak D match, TRBD2 (6 bases). Germline assignment: CDR1 SQVTM and CDR2 ANQGSEA. This CDR3 is built from 15 residues. The ends were cut back, 3 bases at V and 3 bases at J, with 18 bases in the middle. CDR3 amino acids: CSVDVVSSANYEQYF. CDR3 DNA: TGCAGCGTTGACGTTGTGTCTAGCGCAAACTACGAGCAGTACTTC.

The CDR3 protein is CSASQGGYTEAFF. The CDR3, as DNA: TGCAGTGCTAGTCAGGGAGGATACACTGAAGCTTTCTTT. J is TRBJ1-1 and V is TRBV20-1, with D perhaps matching TRBD1 (5 bases). There are 13 residues in the CDR3. The germline V and J ends were trimmed by 3 bases and 3 bases, with 11 bases remaining between them. Germline CDR1 is DFQATT and CDR2 is SNEGSKA (reference sequence).

The chain is built from TRBV20-1 and TRBJ2-1; 13 bases align to TRBD2. CDR1 is DFQATT and CDR2 is SNEGSKA in the germline V gene (reference sequence). This CDR3 has 15 amino acids. Trimming removed 3 bases from V and 7 bases from J; junction bases left unmatched: 6. The CDR3 spells CSARPLAGGQNEQFF. The DNA for the CDR3 is TGCAGTGCTAGGCCACTAGCGGGGGGGCAGAATGAGCAGTTCTTC.